Listed below are T cell receptor beta chains from one sample, sequenced in a study of graft-versus-host responses after intestinal transplantation. This table comes from immunoSEQ multiplex PCR, and its TCRdb copy is limited to in-frame clones, with some not included. This sample has 9,900 or so clones, with less than 90% found just once. The sample in question was ileum tissue, obtained around 700 days after intestinal transplantation. The receptors were gathered from a human patient who received an intestinal transplant, so some T cells may come from the graft donor. The conserved cysteine and the conserved F or W are not part of the CDR3 here. A row's size may be missing; if present it is once, few, many or a size class.

j_call	v_call	clone_size	cdr3_aa
TRBJ1-1	TRBV19	NA	ASSITGADTEAF
TRBJ1-4	TRBV15	NA	ATSDTGEAEKLF
TRBJ2-1	TRBV10-3	NA	AISELGQGNEQF
TRBJ2-7	TRBV5-1	NA	ASSLEGGWYEQY
TRBJ1-2	TRBV7-9	NA	VRRGPNYGYT
TRBJ2-6	TRBV8-2	NA	GKGFITQSRANVLT
TRBJ1-2	TRBV5-4	NA	ASSPPGQGGYGYT
TRBJ2-3	TRBV5-4	once	ASSWGDRRTDTQY
TRBJ2-3	TRBV4-1	NA	ASSQVGDTQY
TRBJ2-5	TRBV25-1	NA	ASTPGQQQETQY
TRBJ1-3	TRBV7-2	NA	ASSFQGNRGNTIY
TRBJ2-7	TRBV28	few	ASSLSEYEQY
TRBJ1-1	TRBV7-2	NA	ASSLDRAGEAF